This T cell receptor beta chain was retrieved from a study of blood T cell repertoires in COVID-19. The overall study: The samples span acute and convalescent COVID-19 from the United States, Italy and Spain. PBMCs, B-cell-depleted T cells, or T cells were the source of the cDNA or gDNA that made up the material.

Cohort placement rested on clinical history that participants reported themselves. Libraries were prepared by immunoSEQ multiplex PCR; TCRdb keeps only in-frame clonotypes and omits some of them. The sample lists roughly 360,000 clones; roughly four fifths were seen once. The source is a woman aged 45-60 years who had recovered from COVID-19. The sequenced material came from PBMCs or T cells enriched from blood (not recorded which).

CDR3 amino acids: CASTRDREHNEQFF. The CDR3 coding sequence is TGTGCCAGCACCCGGGACAGGGAACACAATGAGCAGTTCTTC. V usage is TRBV9 and J usage is TRBJ2-1; 9 bases map to TRBD1. Germline V gene lookup returns CDR1 SGDLS and CDR2 YYNGEE. This CDR3 spans 14 amino acids. With 6 bases clipped from V and 5 bases from J, the junction kept 6 bases outside the gene matches.